This T cell receptor beta chain comes out of a study of cytomegalovirus exposure and HLA in healthy donors. Study conclusions and caveats: For most TCR sequences rarity was the rule, although some public TCRs occurred in many donors. CMV antigen specificity was confirmed in vitro for a few CMV-associated chains.

Remarks on this clone: The target antigen is unknown.

Repertoires were generated with immunoSEQ multiplex PCR, while TCRdb's copy carries only in-frame clones and drops some. Counted here are approximately 160,000 clones, about 82% occurring once; the ten biggest clones make up about 2%. Material: PBMCs. The clonotype was recovered from a man aged 25-45 years in good health and CMV-seropositive.

The CDR3 loop reads CASSLGRIGYRVNYGYTF. In DNA form, the CDR3 reads TGTGCCAGCAGCTTAGGTCGGATCGGATACAGGGTTAACTATGGCTACACCTTC. This chain links TRBV7-9 with TRBJ1-2, with D tentatively TRBD1 (6 bases). Germline V gives CDR1 SEHNR, CDR2 FQNEAQ (reference sequence). Between the trimmed V and J ends, which lost 1 base and 1 base, there was a span of 19 bases. This CDR3 has 18 residues.